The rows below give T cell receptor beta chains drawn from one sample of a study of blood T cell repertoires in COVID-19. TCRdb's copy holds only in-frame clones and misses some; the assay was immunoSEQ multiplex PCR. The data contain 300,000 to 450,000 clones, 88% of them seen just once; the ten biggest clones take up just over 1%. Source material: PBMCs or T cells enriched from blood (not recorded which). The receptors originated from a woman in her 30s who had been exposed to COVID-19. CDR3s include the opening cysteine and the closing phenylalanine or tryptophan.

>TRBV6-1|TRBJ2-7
CASSEKSSGSYEQYF
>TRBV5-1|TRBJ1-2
CASSFGTGIYGYTF
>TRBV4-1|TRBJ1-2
CASSQEVPLLGYGYTF
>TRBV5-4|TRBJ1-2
CASRKGGSGDGYTF
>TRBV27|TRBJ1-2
CASKSISTGDYGYTF
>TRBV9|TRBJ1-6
CASSDGWNSPLHF
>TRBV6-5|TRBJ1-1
CASLRDTEAFF
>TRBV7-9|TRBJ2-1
CASSPPGLPSGEQFF
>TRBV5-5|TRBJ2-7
CASRYLADLSYEQYF
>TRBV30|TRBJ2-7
CAWSVDSTYEQYF
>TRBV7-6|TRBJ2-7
CASSSRGGTGISYEQYF
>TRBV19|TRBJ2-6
CASSIGYGTGVSGANVLTF
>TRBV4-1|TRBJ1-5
CASSQDPGDSNQPQHF
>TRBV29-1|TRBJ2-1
CSVGGMTGSSYNEQFF
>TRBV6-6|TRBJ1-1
CASSYPDRGNTEAFF
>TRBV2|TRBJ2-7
CASRERAEQYF
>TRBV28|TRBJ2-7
CASSQGGYEQYF
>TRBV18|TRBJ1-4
CASSPGQNEKLFF
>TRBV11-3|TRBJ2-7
CASSPWTGNQSYEQYF
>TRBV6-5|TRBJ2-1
CATLAEVVYNEQFF
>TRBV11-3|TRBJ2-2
CASSPPDLGLAGRGGELFF
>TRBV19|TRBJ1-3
CASSMEASPGNTIYF
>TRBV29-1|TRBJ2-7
CSAFTGGYEQYF
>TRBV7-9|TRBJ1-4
CASSSPRDSPTNEKLFF
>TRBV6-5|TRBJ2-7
CASSYSGQGSYEQYF
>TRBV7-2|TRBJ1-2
CASSLGAGDWNYGYTF
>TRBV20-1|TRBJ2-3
CSGDREREYF
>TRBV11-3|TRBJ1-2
CASSFYPGSGGRSGYTF
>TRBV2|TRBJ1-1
CASSSPGDTEAFF
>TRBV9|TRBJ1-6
CASSLAETGSYSPLHF
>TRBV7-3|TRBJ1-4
CASSPRGGDEKLFF
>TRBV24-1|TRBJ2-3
CATSDSQGIPTDTQYF
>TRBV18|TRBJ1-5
CASSPSEAINQPQHF
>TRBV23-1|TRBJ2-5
CASSQSTGTGKFETQYF
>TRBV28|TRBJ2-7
CASSSRTADWQYF
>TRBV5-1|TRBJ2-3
CASSLAVLAGAPDTQYF
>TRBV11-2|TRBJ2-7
CASSLQRLRYEQYF
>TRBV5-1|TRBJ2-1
CASSLLAGAVGEQFF
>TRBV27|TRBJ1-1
CASSNWGMNTEAFF
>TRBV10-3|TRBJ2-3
CAIEASGTTDTQYF
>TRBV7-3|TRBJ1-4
CASSPAGNPNEKLFF
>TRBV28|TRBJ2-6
CASSNPRGPRSGANVLTF
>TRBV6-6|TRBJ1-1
CASSHHPDRGQVAFF
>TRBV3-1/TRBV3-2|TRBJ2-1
CASSQETWTSGRWQFF
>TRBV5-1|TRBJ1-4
CASSRQNTNEKLFF
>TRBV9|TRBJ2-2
CASSVGGISGELFF
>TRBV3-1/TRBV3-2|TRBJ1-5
CASSQGRQGARRNQPQHF
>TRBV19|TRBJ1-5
CASTGPGQGASQPQHF
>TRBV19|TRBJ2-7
CASSRDSYEQYF
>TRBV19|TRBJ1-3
CASSILLSTGENTIYF
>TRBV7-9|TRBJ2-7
CASSPGTSGSYEQYF
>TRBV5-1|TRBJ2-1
CASRSVGTTPEQFF
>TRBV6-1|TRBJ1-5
CASSEGTGGRWNNQPQHF
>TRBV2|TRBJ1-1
CASSERGSLNTEAFF
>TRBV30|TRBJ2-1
CAWSVLTSGSHISYNEQFF
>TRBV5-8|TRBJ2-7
CASSPQGLLSYEQYF
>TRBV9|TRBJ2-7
CASSVGGGAGGIHEQYF
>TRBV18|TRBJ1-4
CASSLEGRSNEKLFF
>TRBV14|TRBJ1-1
CASSQVAGTPRGNTEAFF
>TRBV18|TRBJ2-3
CASSLLSTGTSTDTQYF